This T cell receptor beta chain was identified during a study of shared clonotypes between healthy human individuals. Study-wide findings and caveats: Measured sharing among donors was expected to vary with sequencing depth.

Remarks on this clone: As yet, its antigen is unknown.

The length of the CDR3 is 17 residues. J was trimmed by 5 bases and V by 4 bases; bases with no gene match: 13. The germline CDR1 and CDR2 sequences are PRHDT and FYEKMQ (reference sequence). Generated by immunoSEQ multiplex PCR, the TCRdb table keeps only in-frame clones and is missing some. The table includes approximately 840,000 clones, just over 95% detected once. The naive CD8 subset, CD45RO-negative cells positively selected for CCR7, excluded terminally differentiated effector memory CD45RA+ cells. The chain links TRBV13 to TRBJ2-1; 8 bases align to TRBD2. This TCR was sampled from a man in his thirties or forties in good health. Material: naive CD8+ T cells sorted from blood. This CDR3 reads CASSSYTGTRIDNEQFF. Written as DNA, the CDR3 is TGTGCCAGCAGCTCGTATACCGGGACTAGGATAGACAATGAGCAGTTCTTC. Full variable domain (rest looked up from reference TRBV13 and TRBJ2-1): AAGVIQSPRHLIKEKRETATLKCYPIPRHDTVYWYQQGPGQDPQFLISFYEKMQSDKGSIPDRFSAQQFSDYHSELNMSSLELGDSALYFCASSSYTGTRIDNEQFFGPGTRLTVL.